The following is a T cell receptor (beta chain) sequence with its context. Generated by immunoSEQ multiplex PCR, the TCRdb table keeps only in-frame clones and is missing some. The data hold 70,000 to 95,000 clones, with over 70% observed a single time. The record originates from a study of OX40 agonist ivuxolimab in advanced cancers. With 5 bases removed from V and 3 bases from J, the gap between germline ends came to 14 bases. Germline-derived CDR1 and CDR2 are SGHNT and YENEEA. The CDR3 sequence is 15 residues long. The sequenced sample was CD4+ or CD8+ T cells sorted from blood, obtained in a trial of the OX40 agonist ivuxolimab. The chain employs TRBV11-3 and TRBJ2-1, with a possible D match to TRBD2 (5 bases). The clonotype was recovered from an adult with an advanced solid tumor such as melanoma, head and neck, liver or kidney cancer. In DNA form, the CDR3 reads TGTGCCAGCAGCCCCGGGGTCCCGGGCTACAATGAGCAGTTCTTC. It encodes CASSPGVPGYNEQFF.